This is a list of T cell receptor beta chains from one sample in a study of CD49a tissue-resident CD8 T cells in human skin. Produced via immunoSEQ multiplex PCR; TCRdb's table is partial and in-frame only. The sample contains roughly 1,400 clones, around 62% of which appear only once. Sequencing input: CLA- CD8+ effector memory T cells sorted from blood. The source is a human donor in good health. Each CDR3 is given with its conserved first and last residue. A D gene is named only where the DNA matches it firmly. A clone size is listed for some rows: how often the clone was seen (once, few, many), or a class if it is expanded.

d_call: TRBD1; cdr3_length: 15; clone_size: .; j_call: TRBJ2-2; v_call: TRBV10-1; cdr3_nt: TGCGCCAGCAGCCAAGGGACAGGGGAGGCCGGGGAGCTGTTTTTT; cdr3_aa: CASSQGTGEAGELFF
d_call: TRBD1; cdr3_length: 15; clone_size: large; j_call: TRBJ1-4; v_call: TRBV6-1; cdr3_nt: TGTGCCAGCAGTGAATTAGGGGGCAGCAATGAAAAACTGTTTTTT; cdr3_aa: CASSELGGSNEKLFF
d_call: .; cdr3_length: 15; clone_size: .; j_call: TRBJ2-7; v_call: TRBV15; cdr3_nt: TGTGCCACCAGCAGAGATAAGGCGGGACCCTACGAGCAGTACTTC; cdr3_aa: CATSRDKAGPYEQYF
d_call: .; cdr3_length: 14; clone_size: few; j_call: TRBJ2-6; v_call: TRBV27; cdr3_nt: TGTGCCAGCAGTTTAGGGGCTGCGGTCAACGTCCTGACTTTC; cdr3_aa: CASSLGAAVNVLTF
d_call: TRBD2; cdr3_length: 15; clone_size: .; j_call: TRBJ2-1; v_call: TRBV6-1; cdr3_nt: TGTGCCAGCAGGCACGGCGGGAGCCCCTCGGATGAGCAGTTCTTC; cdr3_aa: CASRHGGSPSDEQFF
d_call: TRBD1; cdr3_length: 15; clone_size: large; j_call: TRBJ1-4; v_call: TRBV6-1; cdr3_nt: TGTGCCAGCAGTGAGGGACAGGGTGTATCTGAAAAACTGTTTTTT; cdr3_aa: CASSEGQGVSEKLFF
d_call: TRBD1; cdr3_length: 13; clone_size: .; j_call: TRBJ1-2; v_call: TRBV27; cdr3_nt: TGTGCCAGCAGTTTATCCCAGGGGGTTAGCTACACCTTC; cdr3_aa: CASSLSQGVSYTF
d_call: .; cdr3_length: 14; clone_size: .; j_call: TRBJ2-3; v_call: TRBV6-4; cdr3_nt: TGTGCCAGCAGTGAGGCAGGGGCAGCAGATACGCAGTATTTT; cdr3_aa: CASSEAGAADTQYF
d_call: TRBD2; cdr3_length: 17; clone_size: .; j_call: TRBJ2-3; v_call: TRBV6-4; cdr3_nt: TGTGCCAGCAGTCCTACGACTAGCGGGAGAGGCACAGATACGCAGTATTTT; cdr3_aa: CASSPTTSGRGTDTQYF
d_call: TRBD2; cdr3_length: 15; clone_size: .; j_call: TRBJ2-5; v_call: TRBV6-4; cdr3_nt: TGTGCCAGCAGTGACGTAGCGGGAGAGGGTGAGACCCAGTACTTC; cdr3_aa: CASSDVAGEGETQYF